The 14 T cell receptor beta chains below come from one sample, sequenced in a study of shared clonotypes between healthy human individuals. The repertoire was sequenced with immunoSEQ multiplex PCR; TCRdb's copy has only in-frame clones and lacks some. The sample includes millions of clones, roughly 93% of them seen just once. Specimen: naive CD4+ T cells from PBMCs. Subset described: CD45RA+ positively selected. Receptors originate from a man aged 18 to 29 in good health. Some clones in this sample may be carry-over from other donors' samples.

The genes are TRBV5-1 and TRBJ1-1, with D hard to call. Per the germline V gene, CDR1 is SGHRS and CDR2 is YFSETQ. The CDR3 is 14 amino acids. Trimming took 3 bases from V and 4 from J, leaving 13 bases between them. CDR3 region: CASSSARMGTEAFF. The CDR3 nucleotides are TGCGCCAGCAGCTCCGCGCGCATGGGCACTGAAGCTTTCTTT.

CDR3 sequence: CASSLTTRGRTLAKNIQYF. CDR3 bases: TGTGCCAGCAGCTTGACTACTAGGGGGAGGACTCTAGCCAAAAACATTCAGTACTTC. The chain combines TRBV7-2 with TRBJ2-4, with D perhaps TRBD1 or TRBD2 (6 bases each). The germline V and J ends were trimmed by 3 bases and 0 bases, with 21 bases remaining between them. This CDR3 region has 19 residues. The germline gives CDR1 SGHTA, CDR2 FQGNSA.

V gene TRBV28 combines with J gene TRBJ2-7, with D hard to call. CDR1 is MDHEN, CDR2 SYDVKM, per germline. V was clipped by 6 bases and J by 3 bases, with 15 bases between them. This CDR3 contains 14 residues. CDR3 region: CASSIQRQVYEQYF. The CDR3 bases are TGTGCCAGCAGCATCCAGCGCCAGGTCTACGAGCAGTACTTC. The variable domain in full, with the rest retrieved from reference TRBV28 and TRBJ2-7, is DVKVTQSSRYLVKRTGEKVFLECVQDMDHENMFWYRQDPGLGLRLIYFSYDVKMKEKGDIPEGYSVSREKKERFSLILESASTNQTSMYLCASSIQRQVYEQYFGPGTRLTVT.

DNA for the CDR3: TGCGCCAGCAGCTTGGGGGGGTTTACTTACAATGAGCAGTTCTTC. Translation gives CASSLGGFTYNEQFF. The chain recombines TRBV5-1 with TRBJ2-1; D is possibly TRBD1 or TRBD2 (5 bases each). Germline-derived CDR1 and CDR2 are SGHRS and YFSETQ. With 0 bases removed from V and 4 bases from J, the gap between germline ends came to 11 bases. The CDR3 spans 15 residues.

The V call is TRBV6-4, the J call TRBJ2-1; 9 positions match TRBD1. This CDR3 contains 15 residues. CDR1 is MRHNA and CDR2 is SNTAGT in the germline V gene. V lost 8 bases, J lost 7 bases, and 12 bases stayed unmatched. The CDR3 sequence is CASGDTGTGTNEQFF. The CDR3 nucleotides read TGTGCCAGCGGCGACACCGGGACAGGGACGAATGAGCAGTTCTTC.

The chain joins TRBV30 to TRBJ1-3, with D perhaps TRBD1 (6 bases). Germline V lookup: CDR1 GTSNPN, CDR2 SVGIG (reference sequence). The CDR3 loop spans 18 amino acids. V was shortened by 8 bases and J by 0 bases, with 26 bases between the two germline ends. In nucleotides, the CDR3 is TGTGCCCGGCCGGGGGGCGTATTGCCCGTATACTCTGGAAACACCATATATTTT. This gives the protein CARPGGVLPVYSGNTIYF.

The rearrangement uses TRBV15 and TRBJ2-5; 9 positions match TRBD1. V trimming: 3 bases; J trimming: 2 bases; junction bases outside the gene matches: 4. The V gene's germline CDR1 is LNHNV and CDR2 YYDKDF (reference sequence). CDR3 length: 15 amino acids. DNA for the CDR3: TGTGCCACCAGCAGGGGGACAGGGAGGCAAGAGACCCAGTACTTC. This sequence encodes CATSRGTGRQETQYF. The full variable domain, its missing parts supplied by reference TRBV15 and TRBJ2-5, is DAMVIQNPRYQVTQFGKPVTLSCSQTLNHNVMYWYQQKSSQAPKLLFHYYDKDFNNEADTPDNFQSRRPNTSFCFLDIRSPGLGDTAMYLCATSRGTGRQETQYFGPGTRLLVL.

This rearrangement joins TRBV7-9 to TRBJ2-1; 8 bases align to TRBD2. The trim removed 3 bases at V and 4 bases at J, leaving 5 bases unmatched. The CDR3 totals 15 residues. Germline V gene sequence: CDR1 SEHNR, CDR2 FQNEAQ (reference sequence). The chain's CDR3 is CASSFTSGFYNEQFF. Here the CDR3 DNA reads TGTGCCAGCAGCTTTACTAGCGGTTTTTACAATGAGCAGTTCTTC. The full variable domain, its missing parts supplied by reference TRBV7-9 and TRBJ2-1, is DTGVSQNPRHKITKRGQNVTFRCDPISEHNRLYWYRQTLGQGPEFLTYFQNEAQLEKSRLLSDRFSAERPKGSFSTLEIQRTEQGDSAMYLCASSFTSGFYNEQFFGPGTRLTVL.

V is TRBV28 and J is TRBJ1-4; weak D call: TRBD1 (5 bases). Germline-derived CDR1 and CDR2 are MDHEN and SYDVKM. The germline V and J ends were trimmed by 2 bases and 4 bases, with 14 bases remaining between them. This CDR3 contains 16 residues. The CDR3 DNA is TGTGCCAGCAGTTTAGGGGGAGCTTACGGTAATGAAAAACTGTTTTTT. Amino acid sequence: CASSLGGAYGNEKLFF. Full variable domain (remainder filled in from reference TRBV28 and TRBJ1-4): DVKVTQSSRYLVKRTGEKVFLECVQDMDHENMFWYRQDPGLGLRLIYFSYDVKMKEKGDIPEGYSVSREKKERFSLILESASTNQTSMYLCASSLGGAYGNEKLFFGSGTQLSVL.

The CDR3 loop reads CASKGQGSNQPQHF. In nucleotides, the CDR3 is TGTGCCAGTAAGGGGCAGGGGAGCAATCAGCCCCAGCATTTT. This chain links TRBV2 with TRBJ1-5, with a possible D match to TRBD1 (6 bases). Deletions cut 9 bases from V and 1 base from J, with 13 bases between. Germline V lookup: CDR1 SNHLY, CDR2 FYNNEI. The CDR3 has 14 residues.

The J gene is TRBJ2-1, the V gene TRBV2; D gene uncertain. Germline lookup yields CDR1 SNHLY and CDR2 FYNNEI. V lost 6 bases, J lost 15 bases, and 21 bases lay in between. The CDR3 is 13 amino acids. In DNA form, the CDR3 reads TGTGCCAGCAGCCCGGACGGACCCCCCCAAGGGTTCTTC. This encodes CASSPDGPPQGFF. Complete variable domain (other parts from reference TRBV2 and TRBJ2-1): EPEVTQTPSHQVTQMGQEVILRCVPISNHLYFYWYRQILGQKVEFLVSFYNNEISEKSEIFDDQFSVERPDGSNFTLKIRSTKLEDSAMYFCASSPDGPPQGFFGPGTRLTVL.

V is TRBV2 and J is TRBJ1-4, with 8 positions matching TRBD1. Germline V gives CDR1 SNHLY, CDR2 FYNNEI. Losses at the gene ends were 5 bases for V and 5 bases for J; bases not matched to a gene: 4. This CDR3 has 14 amino acids. The CDR3 DNA sequence: TGTGCCAGCAGTATGGACAGGGCGAATGAAAAACTGTTTTTT. Protein: CASSMDRANEKLFF.

The chain has TRBV5-4 and TRBJ2-1, with TRBD2 identical over 7 bases. The CDR3 contains 13 residues. CDR1 SGHNT and CDR2 YYREEE come from the germline V gene (reference sequence). V lost 4 bases to trimming and J lost 8 bases; unmatched junction nucleotides: 6. Here the CDR3 reads CASSPRAGDEQFF. The DNA of the CDR3 is TGTGCCAGCAGCCCGAGGGCGGGGGATGAGCAGTTCTTC.

The gene calls are TRBV7-9 and TRBJ2-5, with D perhaps matching TRBD1 or TRBD2 (5 bases each). This CDR3 is built from 14 residues. Deletions cut 3 bases from V and 1 base from J, with 9 bases between. The V gene's germline CDR1 is SEHNR and CDR2 FQNEAQ (reference sequence). CDR3 DNA: TGTGCCAGCAGCTTCTTCGGGACCCAAGAGACCCAGTACTTC. This codes for CASSFFGTQETQYF.